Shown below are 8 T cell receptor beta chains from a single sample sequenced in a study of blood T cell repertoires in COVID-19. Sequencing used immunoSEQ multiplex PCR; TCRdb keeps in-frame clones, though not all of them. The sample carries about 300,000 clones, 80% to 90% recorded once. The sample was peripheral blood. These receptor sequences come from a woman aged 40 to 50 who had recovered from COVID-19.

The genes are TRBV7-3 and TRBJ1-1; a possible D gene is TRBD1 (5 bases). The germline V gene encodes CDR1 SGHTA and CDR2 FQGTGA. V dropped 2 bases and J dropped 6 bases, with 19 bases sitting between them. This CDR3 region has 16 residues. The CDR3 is CASSLQGGTPRAEAFF. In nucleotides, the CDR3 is TGTGCCAGCAGCTTACAGGGCGGGACCCCTCGGGCTGAAGCTTTCTTT.

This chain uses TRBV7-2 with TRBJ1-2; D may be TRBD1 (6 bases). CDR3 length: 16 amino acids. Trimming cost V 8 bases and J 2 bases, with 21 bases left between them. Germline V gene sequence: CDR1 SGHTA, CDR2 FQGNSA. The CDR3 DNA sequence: TGTGCCAGCCGGGAGGAGGGGGGCGCTTTAAACTATGGCTACACCTTC. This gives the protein CASREEGGALNYGYTF.

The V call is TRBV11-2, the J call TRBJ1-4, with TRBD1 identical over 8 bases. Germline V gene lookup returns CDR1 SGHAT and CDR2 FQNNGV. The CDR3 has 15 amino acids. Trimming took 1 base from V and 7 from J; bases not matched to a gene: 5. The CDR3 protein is CASSLGTGKSEKLFF. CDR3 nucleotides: TGTGCCAGCAGCTTAGGGACAGGGAAAAGTGAAAAACTGTTTTTT.

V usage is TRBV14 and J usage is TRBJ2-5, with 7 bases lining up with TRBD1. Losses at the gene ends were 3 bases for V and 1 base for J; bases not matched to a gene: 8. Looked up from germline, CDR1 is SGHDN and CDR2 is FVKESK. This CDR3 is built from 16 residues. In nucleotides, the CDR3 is TGTGCCAGCAGCCATAGACAGGGAATCGCCCAAGAGACCCAGTACTTC. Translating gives CASSHRQGIAQETQYF.

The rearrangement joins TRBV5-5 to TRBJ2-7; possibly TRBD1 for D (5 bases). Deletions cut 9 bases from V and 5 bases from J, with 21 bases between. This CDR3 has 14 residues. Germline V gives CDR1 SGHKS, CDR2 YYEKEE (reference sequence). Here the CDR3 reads CATSDSPASHEQYF. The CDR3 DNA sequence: TGTGCCACCTCAGACAGTCCCGCTTCCCACGAGCAGTACTTC. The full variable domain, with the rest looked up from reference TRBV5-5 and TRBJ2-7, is DAGVTQSPTHLIKTRGQQVTLRCSPISGHKSVSWYQQVLGQGPQFIFQYYEKEERGRGNFPDRFSARQFPNYSSELNVNALLLGDSALYLCATSDSPASHEQYFGPGTRLTVT.

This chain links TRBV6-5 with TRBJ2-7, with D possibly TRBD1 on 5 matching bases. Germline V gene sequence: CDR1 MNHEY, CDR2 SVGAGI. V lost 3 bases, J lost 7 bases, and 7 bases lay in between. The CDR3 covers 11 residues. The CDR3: CASSYRQEQYF. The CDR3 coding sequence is TGTGCCAGCAGTTATCGACAGGAGCAGTACTTC.

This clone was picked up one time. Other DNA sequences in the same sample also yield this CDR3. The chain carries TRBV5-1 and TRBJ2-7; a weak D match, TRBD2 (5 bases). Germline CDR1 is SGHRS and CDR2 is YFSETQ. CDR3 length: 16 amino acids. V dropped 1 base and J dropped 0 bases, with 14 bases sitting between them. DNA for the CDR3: TGCGCCAGCAGCTTGACTGTTGGAGGCAGCTCCTACGAGCAGTACTTC. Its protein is CASSLTVGGSSYEQYF.

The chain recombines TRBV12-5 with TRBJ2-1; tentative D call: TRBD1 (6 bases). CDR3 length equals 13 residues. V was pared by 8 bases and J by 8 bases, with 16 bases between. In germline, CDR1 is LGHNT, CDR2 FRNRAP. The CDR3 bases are TGTGCTAGTTCTAAAGGACAGTGGGATGAGCAGTTCTTC. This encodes CASSKGQWDEQFF.